The 30 T cell receptor beta chains below come from one sample, sequenced in a study of cytomegalovirus exposure and HLA in healthy donors. The PCR employed 60 Vbeta primers together with 13 Jbeta primers. This table comes from immunoSEQ multiplex PCR, and its TCRdb copy is limited to in-frame clones, with some not included. This table holds 180,000 or so clones, around 76% found once. The sample was PBMCs. Receptors originate from a woman in her 30s in good health and CMV-seropositive.

The CDR3 sequence is CASSSPPGGQETQYF. CDR3 nucleotide sequence: TGTGCCAGCAGTTCTCCCCCCGGGGGCCAAGAGACCCAGTACTTC. V and J are TRBV7-9 and TRBJ2-5, with D possibly TRBD2 on 6 matching bases. The V and J ends lost 6 bases and 1 base respectively, with 15 bases between them. CDR1 is SEHNR and CDR2 is FQNEAQ in the germline V gene (reference sequence). The length of the CDR3 is 15 residues.

The rearrangement links TRBV6-7 to TRBJ2-2, with D tentatively TRBD1 (5 bases). TRBV6-7 is assigned to the ORF class and has an uncertain function. The CDR3 runs 15 residues. Trimming took 3 bases from V and 3 from J, leaving 11 bases between them. The CDR3 loop reads CASSYSQGYTGELFF. CDR3 sequence (DNA): TGTGCCAGCAGTTATTCTCAGGGATACACCGGGGAGCTGTTTTTT.

The V and J genes are TRBV7-9 and TRBJ2-3; no clear D. Germline V gene sequence: CDR1 SEHNR, CDR2 FQNEAQ (reference sequence). CDR3 length: 14 amino acids. V lost 5 bases, J lost 4 bases, and 13 bases lay in between. The CDR3 sequence is CASSPEAYPDTQYF. Here the CDR3 DNA reads TGTGCCAGCAGCCCCGAGGCGTATCCAGATACGCAGTATTTT. Full variable domain (remainder filled in from reference TRBV7-9 and TRBJ2-3): DTGVSQNPRHKITKRGQNVTFRCDPISEHNRLYWYRQTLGQGPEFLTYFQNEAQLEKSRLLSDRFSAERPKGSFSTLEIQRTEQGDSAMYLCASSPEAYPDTQYFGPGTRLTVL.

V gene TRBV19 combines with J gene TRBJ2-7; TRBD2 is a possible D gene (6 bases). The CDR3 is made up of 14 amino acids. CDR1 is LNHDA and CDR2 is SQIVND in the germline V gene (reference sequence). V was cut by 2 bases and J by 1 base, with 9 bases left in between. The CDR3 is CASSIRGISYEQYF. The CDR3 region has the DNA TGTGCCAGTAGTATACGGGGGATTTCCTACGAGCAGTACTTC.

This chain connects TRBV5-6 to TRBJ1-6; 7 nucleotides line up with TRBD1. The germline CDR1 and CDR2 sequences are SGHDT and YYEEEE. V shed 0 bases, J shed 10 bases, and the junction held 4 bases outside the gene matches. The CDR3 loop spans 14 amino acids. In DNA, the CDR3 is TGTGCCAGCAGCTTGGTAGGGGGCCGATCACCCCTCCACTTT. It codes for CASSLVGGRSPLHF.

This chain links TRBV4-2 with TRBJ1-1; D ambiguous. CDR1 is LGHNA and CDR2 is YNFKEQ in the germline V gene. The CDR3 contains 13 residues. The V end lost 3 bases, the J end lost 8 bases, and 13 bases lay between the germline ends. For the CDR3, the DNA is TGTGCCAGCAGCCATCCTAGTAAGGTAGAAGCTTTCTTT. Translating gives CASSHPSKVEAFF.

The rearrangement uses TRBV6-5 and TRBJ1-5; D uncertain. V lost 5 bases to trimming and J lost 4 bases, with 9 bases between them. In germline, CDR1 is MNHEY, CDR2 SVGAGI. This CDR3 is built from 13 residues. As DNA, the CDR3 is TGTGCCAGCAGTAACACAGTAAATCAGCCCCAGCATTTT. As protein: CASSNTVNQPQHF.

J is TRBJ2-5 and V is TRBV7-8, with D unresolved. Germline lookup yields CDR1 SGHVS and CDR2 FQNEAQ. The length of the CDR3 is 13 residues. The germline V and J ends were trimmed by 1 base and 0 bases, with 3 bases remaining between them. The chain's CDR3 is CASSLVDQETQYF. In nucleotides, the CDR3 is TGTGCCAGCAGCTTAGTAGACCAAGAGACCCAGTACTTC.

The chain links TRBV5-1 to TRBJ2-1, with 11 bases matching TRBD2. The CDR3 runs 14 residues. From germline, CDR1 is SGHRS and CDR2 YFSETQ. J was trimmed by 7 bases and V by 5 bases; bases with no gene match: 5. In DNA, the CDR3 is TGCGCCAGCAGTCCCAGACTAGCGGGGAATGAGCAGTTCTTC. Translated: CASSPRLAGNEQFF.

The V gene is TRBV4-3, the J gene TRBJ2-1; D remains unclear. CDR1 is LGHNA, CDR2 YSLEER, per germline. Trimming pared 0 bases from V and 0 bases from J, leaving 12 bases between. The CDR3 length is 17 residues. CDR3 loop: CASSQDDSLSSYNEQFF. The DNA for the CDR3 is TGCGCCAGCAGCCAAGATGACTCACTAAGCTCCTACAATGAGCAGTTCTTC.

The CDR3 region has the DNA TGTGCCAGTAGTAGGACTAGCGGGGCCCCGGGCAGCGAGACCCAGTACTTC. Its protein product is CASSRTSGAPGSETQYF. The chain couples TRBV19 to TRBJ2-5; TRBD2 matches 12 bases. Trimming took 4 bases from V and 5 from J; bases not matched to a gene: 11. The CDR3 runs 17 residues. Germline V lookup: CDR1 LNHDA, CDR2 SQIVND (reference sequence).

The chain combines TRBV6-1 with TRBJ2-7; 8 bases agree with TRBD1. The V gene's germline CDR1 is MNHNS and CDR2 SASEGT. This CDR3 spans 15 amino acids. With 5 bases clipped from V and 3 bases from J, the junction kept 9 bases outside the gene matches. The DNA for the CDR3 is TGTGCCAGCAGTATCCCCCAGGGGGCTCTCTACGAGCAGTACTTC. It codes for CASSIPQGALYEQYF.

The V and J genes are TRBV19 and TRBJ2-2; the match to TRBD2 covers 8 bases. Trimming removed 5 bases from V and 8 bases from J; junction bases left unmatched: 13. The CDR3 spans 16 residues. The germline V gene encodes CDR1 LNHDA and CDR2 SQIVND (reference sequence). The CDR3 coding sequence is TGTGCCAGTAGTTCCCGGGGGGCGGGGGGCCCTGGGGAGCTGTTTTTT. It yields the protein CASSSRGAGGPGELFF.

This rearrangement joins TRBV27 to TRBJ1-2, with 9 bases that match TRBD1. The CDR3 is 14 residues long. Germline V gene data show CDR1 as MNHEY and CDR2 as SMNVEV (reference sequence). J gave up 2 bases and V 6 bases, and 4 bases lay outside the gene matches. This CDR3 is CASSRQGGNYGYTF. CDR3 DNA sequence: TGTGCCAGCAGCCGACAGGGGGGGAACTATGGCTACACCTTC.

The rearrangement links TRBV27 to TRBJ1-6; unclear D gene. CDR1 is MNHEY and CDR2 is SMNVEV in the germline V gene (reference sequence). CDR3 length: 17 residues. The V end lost 7 bases, the J end lost 0 bases, and 16 bases lay between the germline ends. In nucleotides, the CDR3 is TGTGCCAGCACTTACAAGGCGGCGAGCTCCTATAATTCACCCCTCCACTTT. It specifies CASTYKAASSYNSPLHF.

Concerning this clone: Relative to the germline gene, one junction end is altered; a read error may explain this. This rearrangement joins TRBV7-8 to TRBJ1-1; 9 bases fit TRBD1. This CDR3 has 19 amino acids. The germline gives CDR1 SGHVS, CDR2 FQNEAQ. CDR3 DNA: TGTGCCAGCAGCCTAGCCTTTGGGACAGGGTTTTTTTCGAACACTGAAGCTTTCTTT. This codes for CASSLAFGTGFFSNTEAFF.

CDR3 DNA sequence: TGTGCCAGCAGCCTGCTGCCTGCGTACGAGCAGTACTTC. The encoded protein is CASSLLPAYEQYF. The V call is TRBV6-5, the J call TRBJ2-7, with D hard to call. The V end was cut by 6 bases, the J end by 4 bases, with 13 bases between. The germline V gene encodes CDR1 MNHEY and CDR2 SVGAGI. The CDR3 contains 13 residues.

J is TRBJ2-1 and V is TRBV6-1, with D unresolved. This CDR3 has 15 amino acids. From germline, CDR1 is MNHNS and CDR2 SASEGT. V was trimmed by 1 base and J by 1 base, leaving 8 bases between them. The CDR3 DNA sequence: TGTGCCAGCAGTGAAGGTCCGGTTTCCTACAATGAGCAGTTCTTC. Translated: CASSEGPVSYNEQFF.

As concerns this clone: Sequence at one end of the junction differs from germline and may be a read error. Other DNA sequences within the sample encode an identical CDR3. The rearrangement uses TRBV7-9 and TRBJ1-1; the D is unclear. The CDR3 extends over 12 amino acids. The V gene's germline CDR1 is SEHNR and CDR2 FQNEAQ (reference sequence). CDR3 in DNA: TGTGCCAGCAGCCCCGAGGGCGCTGAGGCTTTCTTT. Translated: CASSPEGAEAFF.

V is TRBV7-2 and J is TRBJ2-7; D perhaps matches TRBD1 (5 bases). The germline gives CDR1 SGHTA, CDR2 FQGNSA. CDR3 size: 11 residues. Between the trimmed V and J ends, which lost 5 bases and 10 bases, there was a span of 12 bases. The CDR3 nucleotides read TGTGCCAGCAGCCCCGGGCAGGGCCAGTACTTC. This codes for CASSPGQGQYF. The full variable domain, with the rest looked up from reference TRBV7-2 and TRBJ2-7, is GAGVSQSPSNKVTEKGKDVELRCDPISGHTALYWYRQSLGQGLEFLIYFQGNSAPDKSGLPSDRFSAERTGGSVSTLTIQRTQQEDSAVYLCASSPGQGQYFGPGTRLTVT.

This clone has a single count. The chain combines TRBV4-3 with TRBJ2-2, with 8 bases that match TRBD1. The CDR3 is made up of 15 amino acids. J lost 4 bases, V lost 5 bases, and 6 bases had no gene match. Germline CDR1 is LGHNA and CDR2 is YSLEER. The CDR3, as DNA: TGCGCCAGCAGCACCCGACAGGGGAGCACCGGGGAGCTGTTTTTT. Its translation: CASSTRQGSTGELFF.

The V gene is TRBV30, the J gene TRBJ1-6, with D possibly matching TRBD1 (5 bases). This CDR3 spans 12 amino acids. Germline V lookup: CDR1 GTSNPN, CDR2 SVGIG (reference sequence). CDR3 loop: CVGGRADSPLHF. CDR3 bases: TGTGTCGGGGGTCGGGCTGATTCACCCCTCCACTTT.

The chain uses TRBV18 and TRBJ2-5, with 7 bases matching TRBD1. V dropped 1 base and J dropped 2; count of bases not matched to a gene: 4. CDR1 and CDR2 from the germline V gene are KGHSH and LQKENI. The CDR3 loop spans 15 amino acids. CDR3 sequence reads: CASSPLRGQQETQYF. As DNA, the CDR3 is TGTGCCAGCTCACCACTGAGGGGGCAACAAGAGACCCAGTACTTC.

The sample holds a few counts of this clone. This sequence joins TRBV5-6 and TRBJ2-2, with D possibly TRBD2 on 7 matching bases. CDR1 is SGHDT, CDR2 YYEEEE, per germline. Trimming stripped 4 bases from V and 10 bases from J, with 14 bases between. The CDR3 covers 13 residues. CDR3 bases: TGTGCCAGCAGCCCGGGGGGCGGGCAGGAGCTGTTTTTT. It translates to CASSPGGGQELFF.

The chain couples TRBV6-5 to TRBJ1-2, with TRBD1 identical over 7 bases. V lost 0 bases to trimming and J lost 8 bases; unmatched junction nucleotides: 6. The CDR3 covers 14 residues. The germline V gene encodes CDR1 MNHEY and CDR2 SVGAGI. CDR3 nucleotides: TGTGCCAGCAGTTACTCTGACAGGGCCTGGGGCTACACCTTC. Its protein product is CASSYSDRAWGYTF.

The sample holds one count of this clone. This sequence joins TRBV5-5 and TRBJ1-2, with D perhaps TRBD1 (6 bases). CDR1 is SGHKS, CDR2 YYEKEE, per germline (reference sequence). This CDR3 contains 13 residues. With 6 bases removed from V and 4 bases from J, the gap between germline ends came to 13 bases. The CDR3 bases are TGTGCCAGCAACCCTGGGGGCCTCTATGGCTACACCTTC. This encodes CASNPGGLYGYTF.

This chain links TRBV7-7 with TRBJ2-5; TRBD2 matches at 16 bases. Per germline, CDR1 SSHAT and CDR2 FNYEAQ (reference sequence). This CDR3 contains 15 residues. V lost 3 bases and J lost 5; bases outside the gene matches: 0. The CDR3 bases are TGTGCCAGCAGCTTGGGACTAGCGGGGGGGGAGACCCAGTACTTC. It codes for CASSLGLAGGETQYF.

The chain couples TRBV7-9 to TRBJ1-2; 7 nucleotides line up with TRBD1. The CDR3 has 15 amino acids. V trimming: 5 bases; J trimming: 11 bases; junction bases outside the gene matches: 17. Germline CDR1 and CDR2: SEHNR and FQNEAQ (reference sequence). CDR3 coding DNA: TGTGCCAGCAGCCCCCCGAGGGGGCTAAGCTCGGCTTACACCTTC. This translates into CASSPPRGLSSAYTF.

V is TRBV19 and J is TRBJ1-6, with 9 bases lining up with TRBD1. V lost 7 bases and J lost 7; bases outside the gene matches: 8. Germline loops: CDR1 LNHDA, CDR2 SQIVND (reference sequence). The CDR3 has 15 amino acids. CDR3 bases: TGTGCCAGTACCGTGACAGGGGGAAGGAATTCACCCCTCCACTTT. Residues: CASTVTGGRNSPLHF.

The gene calls are TRBV5-6 and TRBJ2-1; 10 bases align to TRBD2. Germline CDR1 reads SGHDT; CDR2 reads YYEEEE. The junction had 6 bases not matched to a gene; V was cut back by 0 bases and J by 15 bases. The CDR3 is made up of 13 amino acids. Here the CDR3 reads CASSLGDIAGGFF. The CDR3 nucleotides read TGTGCCAGCAGCTTGGGGGACATAGCGGGGGGGTTCTTC. The full variable domain, with the rest looked up from reference TRBV5-6 and TRBJ2-1, is DAGVTQSPTHLIKTRGQQVTLRCSPKSGHDTVSWYQQALGQGPQFIFQYYEEEERQRGNFPDRFSGHQFPNYSSELNVNALLLGDSALYLCASSLGDIAGGFFGPGTRLTVL.